Listed below are T cell receptor beta chains from one sample, sequenced in a study of shared clonotypes between healthy human individuals. The protocol was immunoSEQ multiplex PCR, while the TCRdb copy is restricted to in-frame clones and leaves out a portion. The data show some 500,000 clones, roughly four fifths seen once. What was sequenced was PBMCs. These receptors originate from a woman between 40 and 55 years old in good health. Some clones in this sample may be carry-over from other donors' samples. Each CDR3 is given with its conserved first and last residue. The D gene is left open where the match is weak. Rows give clone size only sometimes, using once, few, many, or a class for an expanded clone.

>many|TRBJ2-5|TRBV30|.
TGTGCCTGGAGCCTCGCCCGGGTTAAGTTAGGAGAGACCCAGTACTTC
CAWSLARVKLGETQYF
>.|TRBJ2-3|TRBV11-2|TRBD1
TGTGCCAGCAGCTTAAAGGACAGGGGCACAGATACGCAGTATTTT
CASSLKDRGTDTQYF
>.|TRBJ1-2|TRBV29-1|.
TGCAGCGCTCAGGCCGCTAACTATGGCTACACCTTC
CSAQAANYGYTF
>.|TRBJ2-2|TRBV5-1|.
TGCGCCAGCAGCTTGGTACTTTCGGAGGCCGGGGAGCTGTTTTTT
CASSLVLSEAGELFF
>.|TRBJ1-1|TRBV18|.
TGTGCCAGCTCACCTATCCGGACCGGGGGGGATTTGAACACTGAAGCTTTCTTT
CASSPIRTGGDLNTEAFF
>.|TRBJ2-5|TRBV5-6|TRBD2
TGTGCCAGCAGCCAGGGACTAGCGGGACAAGAGACCCAGTACTTC
CASSQGLAGQETQYF
>.|TRBJ1-1|TRBV5-1|.
TGCGCCAGCAGCTTGTCGGGGTCGACCACTGAAGCTTTCTTT
CASSLSGSTTEAFF
>few|TRBJ2-5|TRBV5-1|.
TGCGCCAGCAGCCTTGGTCCCTCCGGGGAGACCCAGTACTTC
CASSLGPSGETQYF
>few|TRBJ2-7|TRBV2|.
TGTGCCAGCAGTGCGGGGGCTACCTACGAGCAGTACTTC
CASSAGATYEQYF
>once|TRBJ1-2|TRBV11-2|.
TGTGCCAGCAGAAAAGGCCCCTCGGCACCCAATAAGGGCTACACCTTC
CASRKGPSAPNKGYTF